The T cell receptor (beta chain) under discussion was sequenced for a study of human T cells and chemical hapten exposure (dated by TCRdb to the early 2020s). Regarding the complete study: For sensitization, 2% DPC in acetone was applied to a 2 cm by 2 cm area of upper inner arm skin. Weekly therapeutic DPC doses were additionally applied to the scalp of patients throughout the roughly 23-week study period. Patch testing was done on the upper back using Finn chambers containing 0.01% DPC, and results were scored after 6 days according to International Contact Dermatitis Research Group standards. Alopecia areata with under or over 50% scalp involvement, alopecia totalis and alopecia universalis were represented in the patient cohort, which was mostly female. Libraries were pooled for sequencing, and per-sample TCR yields varied mainly because of small differences in library volumes within the pool. This study followed changes in the peripheral blood TCR repertoire in vivo during primary and secondary sensitization of alopecia patients to the hapten diphenylcyclopropenone (DPC). Patient blood was sampled pre-sensitization (week 0) and at 2, 6 and about 24 weeks after DPC sensitization. Around 29 alopecia patients provided blood for TCR sequencing at one to four time points (pre-sensitization, 2, 6 and 24 weeks). Study-wide conclusions, independent of this receptor: DPC sensitization did not change the number of TCRs with a frequency above 1 in 1000, and there was no evidence of changes in global repertoire structure. After repeated subsampling, changes were observed in the strength of the expansion versus patch-test correlation and in the threshold at which the correlation became significant. Because all patients had alopecia, a presumed autoimmune disease, the immune response of the patients might differ from that of healthy individuals. Compared with pre-sensitization or healthy control sets, expanded TCRs formed significantly more large CDR3 similarity clusters, which is consistent with antigen-driven responses. Patch test score was positively correlated with the number of PT1 expanded TCRs, with significance at thresholds 8, 16 and 32 but not at 4.

Library preparation used RACE. TCRdb records NextSeq 500 as the sequencer. During library preparation, unique molecular identifiers were attached to individual cDNA molecules so that TCRs could be counted quantitatively and reproducibly. From each blood RNA sample, both TCR alpha and TCR beta chains were sequenced. Per the original workflow: The median number of TCRs per sample was some 100,000, ranging from about 20,000 to 750,000. The Decombinator software suite was used to annotate the V, J and CDR3 of the TCR reads. For PS versus PT1 abundance plots, all samples were subsampled to the same number of TCRs (28,000). TCRs were defined as expanded if absent before sensitization and observed at least eight times at the 2-week time point. The public reads were run again by TCRdb, first through fastp at Q25 and then through MiXCR, and only productive beta chains were kept. Entries are consolidated by CDR3 protein sequence, retaining the most common genes and DNA. Here the V and J calls rest on TCRdb's processing, not on the authors' analysis. The sample table lists 200,000 to 300,000 distinct CDR3 sequences, about 8.1% of them with a count of one. The top ten clones comprise about 2.1% of the sample.

The cysteine opens and the phenylalanine closes a CDR3 of 19 amino acids. Left in the record is the CDR3 DNA by itself, 57 bases read in frame from the first base. V lost 3 bases and J lost 5 bases, and the count of bases not matched to a germline gene is 12. The germline V gene gives CDR1 as MDHEN and CDR2 as SYDVKM. The table lists this clonotype with a few counts. Its antigen is currently not known. The input lacks base qualities; no much larger clone sits a single base away. The sample's time point label, in plain terms: pre-sensitization, week 0. The treatment or condition label here, explained by the study, means: therapeutic diphenylcyclopropenone sensitization with weekly scalp DPC. At each patch-test visit, blood was drawn before the patch test was applied. Eligible patients were aged 18 to 70, diagnosed with alopecia, deemed suitable for DPC therapy, and excluded if pregnant. Total RNA was extracted from unfractionated whole blood collected in Tempus Blood RNA tubes.

Sequencing used whole blood, obtained in connection with sensitization to the hapten diphenylcyclopropenone (DPC). The chain uses TRBV28 and TRBJ2-3; 15 bases in the middle match TRBD2. The sequence derives from a woman aged 40 to 50 with alopecia areata. Some clones in this sample may be carry-over from other donors' samples. For the CDR3, the sequence is CASSFELPGLAGGRDTQYF. The nucleotide sequence is given as TGTGCCAGCAGTTTCGAACTCCCGGGACTAGCGGGAGGCAGAGATACGCAGTATTTT.